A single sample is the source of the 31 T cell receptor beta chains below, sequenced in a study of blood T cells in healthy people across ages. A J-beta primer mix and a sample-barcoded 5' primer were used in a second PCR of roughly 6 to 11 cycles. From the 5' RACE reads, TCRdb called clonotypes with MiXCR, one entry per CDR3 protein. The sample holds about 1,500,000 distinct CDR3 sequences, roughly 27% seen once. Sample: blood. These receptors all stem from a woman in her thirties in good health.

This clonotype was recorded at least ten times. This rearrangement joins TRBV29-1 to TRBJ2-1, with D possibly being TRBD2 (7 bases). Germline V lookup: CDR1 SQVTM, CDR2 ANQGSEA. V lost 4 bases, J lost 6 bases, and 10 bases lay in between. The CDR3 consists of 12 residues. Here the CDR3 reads CSVGEGGNEQFF. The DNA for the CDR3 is TGCAGCGTTGGGGAGGGGGGCAATGAGCAGTTCTTC.

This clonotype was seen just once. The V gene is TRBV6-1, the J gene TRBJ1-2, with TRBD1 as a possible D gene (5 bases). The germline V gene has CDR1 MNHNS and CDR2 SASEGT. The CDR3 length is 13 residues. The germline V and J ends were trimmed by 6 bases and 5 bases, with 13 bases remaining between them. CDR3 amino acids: CASRQGVWYGYTF. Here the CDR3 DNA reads TGTGCCAGCAGGCAGGGCGTGTGGTATGGCTACACCTTC.

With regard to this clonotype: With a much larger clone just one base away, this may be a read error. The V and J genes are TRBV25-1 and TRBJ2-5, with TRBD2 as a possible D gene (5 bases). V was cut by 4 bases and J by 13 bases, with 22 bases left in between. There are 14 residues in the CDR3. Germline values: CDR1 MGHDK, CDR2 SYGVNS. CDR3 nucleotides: TGTGCCAGCAGTGCCAGCGGCAGTGTCTACGAGCGGTACTTC. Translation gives CASSASGSVYERYF.

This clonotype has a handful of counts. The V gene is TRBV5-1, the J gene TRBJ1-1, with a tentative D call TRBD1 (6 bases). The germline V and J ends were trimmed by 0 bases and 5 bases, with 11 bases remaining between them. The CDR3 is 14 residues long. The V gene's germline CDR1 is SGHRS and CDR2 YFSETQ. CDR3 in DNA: TGCGCCAGCAGCTTGGCCACAGGGAGTACTGAAGCTTTCTTT. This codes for CASSLATGSTEAFF.

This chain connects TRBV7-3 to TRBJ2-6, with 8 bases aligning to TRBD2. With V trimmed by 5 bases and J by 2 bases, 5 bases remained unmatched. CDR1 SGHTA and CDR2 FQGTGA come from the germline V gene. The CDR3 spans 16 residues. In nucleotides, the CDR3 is TGTGCCAGCAGCCAGATGCGGGGGGCTGGGGCCAACGTCCTGACTTTC. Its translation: CASSQMRGAGANVLTF.

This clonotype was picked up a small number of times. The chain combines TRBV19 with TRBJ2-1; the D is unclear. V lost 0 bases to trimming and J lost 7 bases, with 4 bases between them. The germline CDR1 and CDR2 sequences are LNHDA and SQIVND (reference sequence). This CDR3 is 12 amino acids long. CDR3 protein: CASSIEFNEQFF. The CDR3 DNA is TGTGCCAGTAGTATAGAGTTTAATGAGCAGTTCTTC.

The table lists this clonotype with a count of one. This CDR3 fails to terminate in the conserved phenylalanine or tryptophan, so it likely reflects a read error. In nucleotides, the CDR3 is TGTGCCAGCAGAAAAGGGGATCGCCGGAACACTGAAGCTTTCTTG. Translated, it gives CASRKGDRRNTEAFL. This chain links TRBV27 with TRBJ1-1; TRBD1 is a possible D gene (5 bases). The germline V and J ends were trimmed by 6 bases and 1 base, with 15 bases remaining between them. Germline V gene data show CDR1 as MNHEY and CDR2 as SMNVEV (reference sequence). The CDR3 runs 15 residues.

CDR3 residues: CASSEMIRAAEQYF. The CDR3 DNA follows: TGTGCCAGCAGTGAAATGATACGGGCGGCGGAGCAGTACTTC. The rearrangement links TRBV2 to TRBJ2-7; the D is unclear. The V end lost 2 bases, the J end lost 7 bases, and 15 bases lay between the germline ends. The germline V gene has CDR1 SNHLY and CDR2 FYNNEI. The CDR3 is made up of 14 amino acids.

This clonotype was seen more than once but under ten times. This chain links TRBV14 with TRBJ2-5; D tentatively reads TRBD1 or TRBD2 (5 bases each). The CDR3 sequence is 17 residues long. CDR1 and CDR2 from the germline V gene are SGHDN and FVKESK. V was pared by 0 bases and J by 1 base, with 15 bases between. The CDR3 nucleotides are TGTGCCAGCAGCCAAGATTACCCACTAGGGACCCAAGAGACCCAGTACTTC. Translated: CASSQDYPLGTQETQYF.

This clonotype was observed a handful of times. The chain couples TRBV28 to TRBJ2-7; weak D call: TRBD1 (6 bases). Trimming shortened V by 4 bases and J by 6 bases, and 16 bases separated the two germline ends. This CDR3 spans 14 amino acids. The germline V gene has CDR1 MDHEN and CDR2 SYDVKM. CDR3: CASSSPGATGEQYF. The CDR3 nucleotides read TGTGCCAGCAGTTCTCCAGGGGCCACGGGCGAGCAGTACTTC. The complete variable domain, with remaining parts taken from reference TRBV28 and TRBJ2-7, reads DVKVTQSSRYLVKRTGEKVFLECVQDMDHENMFWYRQDPGLGLRLIYFSYDVKMKEKGDIPEGYSVSREKKERFSLILESASTNQTSMYLCASSSPGATGEQYFGPGTRLTVT.

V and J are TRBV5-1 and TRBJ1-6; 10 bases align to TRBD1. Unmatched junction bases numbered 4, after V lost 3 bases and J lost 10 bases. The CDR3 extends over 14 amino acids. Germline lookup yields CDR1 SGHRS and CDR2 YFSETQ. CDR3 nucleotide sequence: TGCGCCAGCAGCTACGACAGGGGGCAGTCACCCCTCCACTTT. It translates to CASSYDRGQSPLHF.

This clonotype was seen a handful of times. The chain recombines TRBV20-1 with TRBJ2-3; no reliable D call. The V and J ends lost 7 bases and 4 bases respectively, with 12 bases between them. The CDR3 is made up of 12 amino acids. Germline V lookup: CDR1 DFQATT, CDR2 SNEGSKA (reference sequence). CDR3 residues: CSVPIDSDTQYF. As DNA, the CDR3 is TGCAGTGTCCCAATCGATTCAGATACGCAGTATTTT.

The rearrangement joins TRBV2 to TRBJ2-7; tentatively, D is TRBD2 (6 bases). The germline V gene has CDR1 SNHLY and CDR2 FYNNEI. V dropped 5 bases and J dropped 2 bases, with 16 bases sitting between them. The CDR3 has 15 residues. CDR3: CASSPQGLSTYEQYF. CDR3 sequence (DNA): TGTGCCAGCAGTCCGCAGGGACTGTCGACCTACGAGCAGTACTTC.

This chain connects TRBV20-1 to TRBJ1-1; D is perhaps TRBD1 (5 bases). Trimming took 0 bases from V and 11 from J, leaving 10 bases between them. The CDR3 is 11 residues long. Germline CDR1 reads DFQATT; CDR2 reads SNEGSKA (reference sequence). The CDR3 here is CSARDLRGAFF. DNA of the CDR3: TGCAGTGCTAGAGACCTAAGGGGCGCTTTCTTT.

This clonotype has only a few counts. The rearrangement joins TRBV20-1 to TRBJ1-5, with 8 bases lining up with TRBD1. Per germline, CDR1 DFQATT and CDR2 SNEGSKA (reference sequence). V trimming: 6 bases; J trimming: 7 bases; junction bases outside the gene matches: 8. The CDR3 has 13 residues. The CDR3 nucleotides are TGCAGTGCATCCGGACAGGGAGGACAGCCCCAGCATTTT. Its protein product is CSASGQGGQPQHF.

CDR3 nucleotides: TGTGCCAGCAGTTCCCCTCGACAGGGGGCGATCAAAGCTTTCTTT. Its protein is CASSSPRQGAIKAFF. The chain employs TRBV12-3 or TRBV12-4 and TRBJ1-1, with 10 bases matching TRBD1. Trimming cost V 4 bases and J 9 bases; bases outside gene matches: 11. There are 15 residues in the CDR3.

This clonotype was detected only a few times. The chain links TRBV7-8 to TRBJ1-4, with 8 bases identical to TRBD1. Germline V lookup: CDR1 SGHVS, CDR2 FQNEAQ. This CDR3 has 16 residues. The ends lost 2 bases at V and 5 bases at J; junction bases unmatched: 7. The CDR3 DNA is TGTGCCAGCAGCTTAAGCCACAGGGGGGGAAATGAAAAACTGTTTTTT. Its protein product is CASSLSHRGGNEKLFF. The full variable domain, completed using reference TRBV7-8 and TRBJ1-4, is GAGVSQSPRYKVAKRGQDVALRCDPISGHVSLFWYQQALGQGPEFLTYFQNEAQLDKSGLPSDRFFAERPEGSVSTLKIQRTQQEDSAVYLCASSLSHRGGNEKLFFGSGTQLSVL.

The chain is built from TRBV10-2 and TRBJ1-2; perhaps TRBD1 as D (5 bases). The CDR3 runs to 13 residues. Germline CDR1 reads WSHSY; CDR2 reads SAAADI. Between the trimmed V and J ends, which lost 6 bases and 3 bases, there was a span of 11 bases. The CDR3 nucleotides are TGCGCCAGCAGCCGACAGCTTGACTATGGCTACACCTTC. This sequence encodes CASSRQLDYGYTF.

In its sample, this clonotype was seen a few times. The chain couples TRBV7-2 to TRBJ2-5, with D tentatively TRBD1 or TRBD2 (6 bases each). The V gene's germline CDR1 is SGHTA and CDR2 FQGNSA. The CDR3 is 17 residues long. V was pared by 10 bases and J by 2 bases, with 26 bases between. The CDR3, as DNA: TGTGCCAACCGGTCGGTTGGGGGGCCCAGCCTTCAAGAGACCCAGTACTTC. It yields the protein CANRSVGGPSLQETQYF.

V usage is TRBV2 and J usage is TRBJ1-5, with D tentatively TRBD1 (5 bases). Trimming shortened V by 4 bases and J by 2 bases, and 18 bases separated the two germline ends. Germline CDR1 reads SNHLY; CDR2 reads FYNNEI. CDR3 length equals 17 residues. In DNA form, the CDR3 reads TGTGCCAGCAGTGGGGGCGGGGGGGGTGAGCGCAATCAGCCCCAGCATTTT. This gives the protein CASSGGGGGERNQPQHF.

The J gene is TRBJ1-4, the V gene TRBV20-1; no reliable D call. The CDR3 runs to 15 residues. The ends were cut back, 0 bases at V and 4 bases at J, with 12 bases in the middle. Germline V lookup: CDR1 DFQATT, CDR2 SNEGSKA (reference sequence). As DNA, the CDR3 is TGCAGTGCTAGAGATTTAGGGCAGGTTAATGAAAAACTGTTTTTT. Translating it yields CSARDLGQVNEKLFF.

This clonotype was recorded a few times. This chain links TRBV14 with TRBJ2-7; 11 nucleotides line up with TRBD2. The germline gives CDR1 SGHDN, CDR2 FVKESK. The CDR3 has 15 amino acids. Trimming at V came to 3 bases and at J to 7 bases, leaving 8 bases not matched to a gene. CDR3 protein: CASSQELAGAVEQYF. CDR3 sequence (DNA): TGTGCCAGCAGCCAGGAACTAGCGGGGGCGGTTGAGCAGTACTTC.

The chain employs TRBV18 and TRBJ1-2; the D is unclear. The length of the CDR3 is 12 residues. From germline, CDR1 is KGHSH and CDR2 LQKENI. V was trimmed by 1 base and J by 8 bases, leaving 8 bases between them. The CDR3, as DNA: TGTGCCAGCTCACCACAGGACGGAGGCTACACCTTC. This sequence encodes CASSPQDGGYTF.

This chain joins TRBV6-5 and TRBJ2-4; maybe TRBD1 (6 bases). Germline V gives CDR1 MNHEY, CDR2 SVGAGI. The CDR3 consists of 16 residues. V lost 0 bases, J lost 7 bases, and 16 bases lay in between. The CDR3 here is CASSYSKVSRGNIQYF. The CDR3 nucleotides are TGTGCCAGCAGTTACTCGAAGGTGTCTAGGGGGAACATTCAGTACTTC.

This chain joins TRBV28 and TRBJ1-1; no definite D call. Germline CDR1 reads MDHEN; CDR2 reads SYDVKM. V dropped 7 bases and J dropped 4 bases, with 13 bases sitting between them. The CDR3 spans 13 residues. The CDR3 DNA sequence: TGTGCCAGCACCGGAACGTGGGGCACTGAAGCTTTCTTT. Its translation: CASTGTWGTEAFF.

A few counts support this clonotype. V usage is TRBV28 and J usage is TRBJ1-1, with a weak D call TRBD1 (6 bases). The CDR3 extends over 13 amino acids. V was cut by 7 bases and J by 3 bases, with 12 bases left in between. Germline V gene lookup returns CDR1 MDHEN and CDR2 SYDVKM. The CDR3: CASKEGDDTEAFF. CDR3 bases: TGTGCCAGCAAGGAGGGGGATGACACTGAAGCTTTCTTT. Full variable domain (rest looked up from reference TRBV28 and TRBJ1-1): DVKVTQSSRYLVKRTGEKVFLECVQDMDHENMFWYRQDPGLGLRLIYFSYDVKMKEKGDIPEGYSVSREKKERFSLILESASTNQTSMYLCASKEGDDTEAFFGQGTRLTVV.

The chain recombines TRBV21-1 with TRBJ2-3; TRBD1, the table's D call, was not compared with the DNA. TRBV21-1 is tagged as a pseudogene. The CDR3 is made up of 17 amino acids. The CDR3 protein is CASSKVSGTDRSDTQYF. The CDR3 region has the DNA TGTGCCAGCAGCAAAGTATCAGGGACGGATCGATCCGATACGCAGTATTTT.

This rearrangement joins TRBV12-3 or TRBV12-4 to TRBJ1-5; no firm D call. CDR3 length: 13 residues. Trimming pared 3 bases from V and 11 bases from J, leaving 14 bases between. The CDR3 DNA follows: TGTGCCAGCAGTTTCGGCAGGTCTCAAGCCCAGCATTTT. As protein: CASSFGRSQAQHF.

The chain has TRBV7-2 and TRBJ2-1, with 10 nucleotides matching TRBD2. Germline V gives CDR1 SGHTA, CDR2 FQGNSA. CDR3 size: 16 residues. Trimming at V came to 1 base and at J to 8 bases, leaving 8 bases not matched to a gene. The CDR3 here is CASSLGGSGRRDEQFF. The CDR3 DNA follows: TGTGCCAGCAGCTTAGGGGGTAGCGGGAGGAGGGATGAGCAGTTCTTC.

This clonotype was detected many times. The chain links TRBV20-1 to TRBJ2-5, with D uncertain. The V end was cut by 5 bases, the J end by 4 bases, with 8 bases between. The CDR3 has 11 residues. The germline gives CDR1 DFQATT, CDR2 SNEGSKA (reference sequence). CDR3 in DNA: TGCAGTGCTCCAAACCCAGAGACCCAGTACTTC. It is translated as CSAPNPETQYF.

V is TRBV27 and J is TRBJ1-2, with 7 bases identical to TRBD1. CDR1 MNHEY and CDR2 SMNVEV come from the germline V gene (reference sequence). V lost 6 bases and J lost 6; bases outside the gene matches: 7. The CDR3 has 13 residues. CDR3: CASRVGGANGYTF. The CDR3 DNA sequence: TGTGCCAGCAGAGTAGGGGGCGCCAATGGCTACACCTTC.